The TCR beta chain under discussion was sequenced for a study of T cells expressing NK-cell markers. One entry per CDR3 protein, without DNA, is what TCRdb gives after re-calling the 5' RACE reads. The table for this sample gives tens of thousands of distinct CDR3 sequences. Germline V CDR1 and CDR2: LGHDT, YNNKEL (reference sequence). This CDR3 is 17 amino acids long. This TCR was sampled from a woman between 18 and 69 years old in good health. The sample comprised blood T cells: a sorted CD56 or NKG2C T cell subset, CD4+ or CD8+ T cells, or bulk PBMC T cells (not recorded which). This chain uses TRBV3-1 with TRBJ2-5; the TRBD2 assignment by TCRdb is unverifiable without DNA. The chain's CDR3 is CASSQANLAGIQETQYF.